The entry that follows covers one TCR beta chain sequence. RNA amounts of roughly 0.45 to 1 ug underwent reverse transcription with random hexamers. An immunoSEQ multiplex PCR amplified TCR beta CDR3 over 54 Vbeta and 13 Jbeta. From the immunoSEQ multiplex PCR reads, TCRdb called clonotypes with MiXCR, one entry per CDR3 protein. The sample holds roughly 120,000 distinct CDR3 sequences; around 95% are singletons and the top ten take over 0.07%. The source of the sample is a study of CD8 T cells in Susac syndrome. With 5 bases removed from V and 1 base from J, the gap between germline ends came to 11 bases. The CDR3 runs 14 residues.

This receptor was obtained from a human donor in good health. The chain uses TRBV12-3 or TRBV12-4 and TRBJ1-1; weak D call: TRBD1 (5 bases). Specimen: CD4+ T cells from PBMCs. The CDR3 sequence is CASSTTARNTEAFF. The CDR3 DNA is TGTGCCAGCAGTACGACAGCCCGGAACACTGAAGCTTTCTTT.